What follows is one TCR beta chain and its context. As yet, its antigen is unknown. V was pared by 1 base and J by 3 bases, with 5 bases of the junction left unmatched. This CDR3 comprises 18 residues. Germline values: CDR1 MNHEY, CDR2 SMNVEV (reference sequence). This entry belongs to a study of cytomegalovirus exposure and HLA in healthy donors. Study-wide findings and caveats: TRBV6-2, TRBV6-3 and some other V segments were excluded as indistinguishable.

PCR amplification relied on 60 Vbeta primers (plus 13 Jbeta primers). The assay was immunoSEQ multiplex PCR, and TCRdb's table has in-frame clones only and misses some. The profile covers roughly 200,000 clones, with around three quarters appearing a single time and roughly 0.76% taken by the ten largest. The sequenced sample was PBMCs. The sequence was collected from a woman in her forties in good health and CMV-seronegative. V usage is TRBV27 and J usage is TRBJ2-2; 13 bases line up with TRBD2. CDR3 nucleotide sequence: TGTGCCAGCAGTTTATTAGGACTAGCGGGAGTACACACCGGGGAGCTGTTTTTT. Encoded protein: CASSLLGLAGVHTGELFF.